This T cell receptor (beta chain) stems from a study of CD8 T cells in Susac syndrome. Study conclusions and caveats: An acknowledgment was made by the study that its TCR sequencing and HLA analysis involved relatively few individuals.

This CDR3 has 11 residues. V was cut by 2 bases and J by 7 bases, with 9 bases left in between. Germline assignment: CDR1 GTSNPN and CDR2 SVGIG (reference sequence). Random hexamers were used to reverse transcribe 0.5 to 1 ug of RNA. TCR beta CDR3 was amplified by immunoSEQ covering 54 Vbeta and 13 Jbeta. TCRdb independently ran MiXCR on the immunoSEQ multiplex PCR reads; one entry per CDR3 protein. The sample contains 90,000 to 150,000 distinct CDR3 sequences, around 90% of which appear only once. Sequencing of TCR beta, carried out with a high-throughput approach, was applied to CD8+ and CD4+ T cells from the blood. Controls were drawn from healthy donors and were matched for age and sex. This clonotype has a handful of counts. The antigen remains undetermined.

This chain connects TRBV30 to TRBJ2-7; D unclear. Sequencing used CD4+ T cells from PBMCs. This clonotype originated in a human donor in good health. The CDR3 here is CAWSHLAEQYF. The CDR3 DNA reads as TGTGCCTGGAGTCATCTGGCTGAGCAGTACTTC.